The rows below give T cell receptor beta chains drawn from one sample of a study of blood T cell repertoires in COVID-19. Libraries were prepared by immunoSEQ multiplex PCR; TCRdb keeps only in-frame clonotypes and omits some of them. The sample yields over 150,000 clones, 94% seen once. The sample consisted of peripheral blood. These receptors all stem from a man younger than 45 with COVID-19, enrolled during active disease. Both conserved end residues are trimmed from each CDR3.

V: TRBV30; CDR3: AWISAENIQY
V: TRBV5-1; CDR3: ASSLTGGREPQH
V: TRBV4-1; CDR3: ASSQDLSNQPQH
V: TRBV10-2; CDR3: ASSEGGDEQY
V: TRBV5-6; CDR3: ASSSTGEVYGYT
V: TRBV19; CDR3: ASSPPGQGLEKLF
V: TRBV7-3; CDR3: ASSLRQVTDTQY
V: TRBV5-4; CDR3: ASSLGDGGQGAREKLF
V: TRBV6-5; CDR3: ASTTTGGYNSPLH
V: TRBV5-1; CDR3: ASSPGSAGNTIY
V: TRBV7-3; CDR3: ASSSGGKLF
V: TRBV11-2; CDR3: ASSLTGRSLGDTIY
V: TRBV6-2/TRBV6-3; CDR3: ASSYQPERTDTQY
V: TRBV19; CDR3: ASSIVWTGGDYGYT
V: TRBV29-1; CDR3: SVEGRASDTQY
V: TRBV6-4; CDR3: ASSDRGGTDTQY
V: TRBV5-1; CDR3: ASRGGPLSSSYNSPLH
V: TRBV9; CDR3: ASSVEQRGAEAF
V: TRBV16; CDR3: ASSQSFSGEQY
V: TRBV7-9; CDR3: ASSRTGSGYT
V: TRBV5-1; CDR3: ASSPGTGRDNQPQH
V: TRBV29-1; CDR3: SVARAGDTQY
V: TRBV18; CDR3: ASSPLRTGSSGNTIY
V: TRBV6-5; CDR3: ASSYSAGTGAEKLF
V: TRBV4-2; CDR3: ASSQVLGDGYT
V: TRBV5-5; CDR3: ASSLGGPPLEQY
V: TRBV7-2; CDR3: ASSANTDTQY
V: TRBV19; CDR3: ASSIESYSNQPQH
V: TRBV18; CDR3: ASSPRDSSNQPQH
V: TRBV5-4; CDR3: ASSPSPDSLFYGYT
V: TRBV13; CDR3: ASSSPSTDTQY
V: TRBV9; CDR3: ASSVGGPAYEQY
V: TRBV5-1; CDR3: ASSLGDRGLSDEQF
V: TRBV4-1; CDR3: ASSLGGTGGPSGYNEQF
V: TRBV19; CDR3: ASRPQGYSQSAPQH
V: TRBV10-2; CDR3: ASSGQGYTEAF
V: TRBV9; CDR3: ASSPFLRGGENEQF
V: TRBV7-3; CDR3: ASSGLLGRYSNQPQH
V: TRBV18; CDR3: ASSPDSSGNTIY
V: TRBV5-1; CDR3: ASSTGQGAQEANYGYT
V: TRBV18; CDR3: ASSPGTGRYGYT
V: TRBV27; CDR3: ASSLRGNTEAF
V: TRBV7-6; CDR3: ASSPSLTGGTGSGQETQY
V: TRBV29-1; CDR3: SVDCLGGPDEQF
V: TRBV7-6; CDR3: ASSRVFNNSPLH
V: TRBV9; CDR3: ASSVGGGGDNEQF
V: TRBV7-2; CDR3: ASSFGTVNTEAF
V: TRBV5-1; CDR3: ASSLEQGRVLGNTIY
V: TRBV6-6; CDR3: ASSPRTGGSYNSPLH
V: TRBV5-6; CDR3: ASSLGQQGYEQY